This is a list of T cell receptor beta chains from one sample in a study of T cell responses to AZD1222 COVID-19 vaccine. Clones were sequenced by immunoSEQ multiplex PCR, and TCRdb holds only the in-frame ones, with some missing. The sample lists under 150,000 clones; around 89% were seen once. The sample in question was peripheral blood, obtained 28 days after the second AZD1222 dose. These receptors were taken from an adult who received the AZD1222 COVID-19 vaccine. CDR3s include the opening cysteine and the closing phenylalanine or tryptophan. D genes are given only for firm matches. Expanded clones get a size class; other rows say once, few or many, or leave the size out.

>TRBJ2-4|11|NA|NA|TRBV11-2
CASSLGYIQYF
TGTGCCAGCAGCTTAGGTTACATTCAGTACTTC
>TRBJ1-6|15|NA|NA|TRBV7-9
CASSPMGQGSSPLHF
TGTGCCAGCAGCCCGATGGGGCAGGGCAGTTCACCCCTCCACTTT
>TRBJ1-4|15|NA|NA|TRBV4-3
CASSQSNQYNEKLFF
TGCGCCAGCAGCCAATCCAACCAGTATAATGAAAAACTGTTTTTT
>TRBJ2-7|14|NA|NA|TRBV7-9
CASSLGSGAYEQYF
TGTGCCAGCAGCTTGGGCTCAGGGGCCTACGAGCAGTACTTC
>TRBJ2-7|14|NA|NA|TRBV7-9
CASSAITGPYEQYF
TGTGCCAGCAGCGCAATCACAGGTCCCTACGAGCAGTACTTC
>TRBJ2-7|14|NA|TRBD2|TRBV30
CAWSGLAGSYEQYF
TGTGCCTGGAGTGGACTAGCGGGGTCCTACGAGCAGTACTTC
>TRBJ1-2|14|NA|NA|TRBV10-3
CAISPPTEGYGYTF
TGTGCCATCAGTCCTCCGACAGAGGGCTATGGCTACACCTTC
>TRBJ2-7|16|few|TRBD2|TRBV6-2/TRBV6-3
CASSYSLADLAYEQYF
TGTGCCAGCAGTTACTCCCTAGCGGACTTAGCCTACGAGCAGTACTTC
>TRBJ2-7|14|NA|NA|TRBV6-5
CASSGPGLGSEQYF
TGTGCCAGCAGCGGACCGGGACTCGGTTCCGAGCAGTACTTC
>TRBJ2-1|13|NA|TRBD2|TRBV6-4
CARGGLGGNEQFF
TGTGCCAGGGGAGGGTTGGGGGGAAATGAGCAGTTCTTC
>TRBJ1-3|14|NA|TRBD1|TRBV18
CASQTGDSGNTIYF
TGTGCCAGCCAGACAGGGGACTCTGGAAACACCATATATTTT
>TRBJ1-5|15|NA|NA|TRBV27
CASSFKVGGNQPQHF
TGTGCCAGCAGTTTTAAGGTCGGCGGCAATCAGCCCCAGCATTTT
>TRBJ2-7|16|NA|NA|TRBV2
CASSIPGASGLYEQYF
TGTGCCAGCAGTATACCGGGGGCCTCGGGGCTCTACGAGCAGTACTTC
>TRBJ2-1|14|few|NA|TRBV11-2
CASSGRDRLNEQFF
TGTGCCAGCAGCGGCCGGGACCGCCTCAATGAGCAGTTCTTC
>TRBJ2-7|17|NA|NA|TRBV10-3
CAISAPTGLISSYEQYF
TGTGCCATCAGTGCGCCGACGGGACTCATAAGCTCCTACGAGCAGTACTTC
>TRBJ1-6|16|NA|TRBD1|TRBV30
CAWRRVTGANNSPLHF
TGTGCCTGGAGAAGGGTGACAGGGGCCAATAATTCACCCCTCCACTTT
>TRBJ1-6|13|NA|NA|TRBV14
CASSPPGVSPLHF
TGTGCCAGCAGCCCGCCCGGGGTTTCACCCCTCCACTTT
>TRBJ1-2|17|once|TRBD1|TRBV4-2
CASSQALQGGGNYGYTF
TGTGCCAGCAGCCAAGCCCTCCAGGGGGGCGGGAACTATGGCTACACCTTC
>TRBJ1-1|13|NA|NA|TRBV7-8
CASSLPSGGEAFF
TGTGCCAGCAGCTTGCCCTCTGGAGGTGAAGCTTTCTTT
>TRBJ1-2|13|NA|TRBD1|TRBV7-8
CASSQDRVHGYTF
TGTGCCAGCAGCCAAGACAGGGTACATGGCTACACCTTC
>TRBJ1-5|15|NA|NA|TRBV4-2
CASSQGGAGNQPQHF
TGTGCCAGCAGCCAAGGGGGGGCAGGCAATCAGCCCCAGCATTTT
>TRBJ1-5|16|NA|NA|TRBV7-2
CASSLSPGMGNQPQHF
TGTGCCAGCAGCTTAAGTCCGGGGATGGGCAATCAGCCCCAGCATTTT
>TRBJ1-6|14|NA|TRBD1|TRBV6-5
CASSYGTGFSPLHF
TGTGCCAGCAGTTACGGGACAGGCTTCTCACCCCTCCACTTT
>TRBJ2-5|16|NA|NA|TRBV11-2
CASSLLGASGQETQYF
TGTGCCAGCAGCTTACTTGGGGCGAGCGGGCAAGAGACCCAGTACTTC
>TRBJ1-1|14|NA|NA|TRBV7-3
CASSSSGENTEAFF
TGTGCCAGCAGCTCTTCAGGGGAGAACACTGAAGCTTTCTTT
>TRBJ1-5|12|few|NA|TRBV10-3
CAISGVDQPQHF
TGTGCCATCAGTGGGGTGGATCAGCCCCAGCATTTT
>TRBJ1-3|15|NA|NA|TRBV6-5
CASRMTGQDGNTIYF
TGTGCCAGCAGGATGACCGGACAAGACGGAAACACCATATATTTT
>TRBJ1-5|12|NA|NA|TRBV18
CASSLRGEPQHF
TGTGCCAGCTCCCTACGAGGAGAGCCCCAGCATTTT
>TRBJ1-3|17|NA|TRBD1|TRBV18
CASSPRGQGGFGNTIYF
TGTGCCAGCTCACCGAGAGGACAGGGAGGATTCGGAAACACCATATATTTT
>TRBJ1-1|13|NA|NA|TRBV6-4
CASSDSVYTEAFF
TGTGCCAGCAGTGACTCCGTGTACACTGAAGCTTTCTTT
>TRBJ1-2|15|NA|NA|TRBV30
CAWSKPGKLNYGYTF
TGTGCCTGGAGTAAGCCCGGGAAACTTAACTATGGCTACACCTTC
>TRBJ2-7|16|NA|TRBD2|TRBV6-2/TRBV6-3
CASSLSGLAGSYEQYF
TGTGCCAGCAGCCTTTCGGGACTAGCGGGTTCCTACGAGCAGTACTTC
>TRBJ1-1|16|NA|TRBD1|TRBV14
CASSRPPTGINTEAFF
TGTGCCAGCAGCCGACCTCCGACAGGGATTAACACTGAAGCTTTCTTT
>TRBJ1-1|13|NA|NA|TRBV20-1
CSASIGDDTEAFF
TGCAGTGCTAGTATCGGAGACGACACTGAAGCTTTCTTT
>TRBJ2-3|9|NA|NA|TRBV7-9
CASSPLQYF
TGTGCCAGCAGCCCCCTGCAGTATTTT
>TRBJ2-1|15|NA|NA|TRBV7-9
CASSPVADSYNEQFF
TGTGCCAGCAGCCCGGTAGCGGATTCCTACAATGAGCAGTTCTTC
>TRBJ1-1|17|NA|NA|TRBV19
CASSIVLGGTKNTEAFF
TGTGCCAGTAGTATAGTTTTAGGAGGGACAAAGAACACTGAAGCTTTCTTT
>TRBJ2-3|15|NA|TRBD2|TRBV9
CASSVGLAGTDTQYF
TGTGCCAGCAGCGTAGGACTAGCGGGAACAGATACGCAGTATTTT
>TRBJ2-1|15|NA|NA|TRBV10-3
CAISDVTRTGNEQFF
TGTGCCATCAGTGATGTCACTCGGACCGGCAATGAGCAGTTCTTC
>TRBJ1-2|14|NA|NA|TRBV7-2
CASSPRTVHYGYTF
TGTGCCAGCAGCCCACGCACTGTTCACTATGGCTACACCTTC
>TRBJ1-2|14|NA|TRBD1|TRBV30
CAGLGQGAPRGYTF
TGTGCCGGGCTGGGACAGGGGGCCCCCCGAGGCTACACCTTC
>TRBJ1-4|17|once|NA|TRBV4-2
CASSRSWGSPSGEKLFF
TGTGCCAGCAGCCGATCGTGGGGATCACCCTCGGGTGAAAAACTGTTTTTT
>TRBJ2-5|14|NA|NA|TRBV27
CASGRDRTFETQYF
TGTGCCAGCGGGAGAGACAGAACTTTTGAGACCCAGTACTTC
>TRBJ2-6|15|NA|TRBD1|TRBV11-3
CASSDQGAGANVLTF
TGTGCCAGCAGCGACCAGGGGGCCGGGGCCAACGTCCTGACTTTC
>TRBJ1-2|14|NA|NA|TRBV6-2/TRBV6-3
CASSYSKVSYGYTF
TGTGCCAGCAGTTACTCGAAAGTAAGCTATGGCTACACCTTC
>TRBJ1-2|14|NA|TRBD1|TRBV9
CASSSPEGAHSVTF
TGTGCCAGCAGCTCCCCCGAGGGGGCGCATTCGGTCACCTTC
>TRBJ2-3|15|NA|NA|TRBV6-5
CASSYQGQSTDTQYF
TGTGCCAGCAGTTACCAGGGACAAAGCACAGATACGCAGTATTTT
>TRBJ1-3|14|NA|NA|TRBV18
CASSTTSSGNTIYF
TGTGCCAGCTCAACGACAAGCTCTGGAAACACCATATATTTT
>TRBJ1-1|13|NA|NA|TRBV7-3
CASSGNFGTEAFF
TGTGCCAGCAGCGGAAATTTTGGCACTGAAGCTTTCTTT
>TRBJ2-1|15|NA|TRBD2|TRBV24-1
CATSSSGGPYNEQFF
TGTGCCACCTCTTCTAGCGGGGGGCCGTACAATGAGCAGTTCTTC
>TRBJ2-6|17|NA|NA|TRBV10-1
CATWGDLPDSGANVLTF
TGCGCCACCTGGGGGGACCTTCCAGATTCTGGGGCCAACGTCCTGACTTTC
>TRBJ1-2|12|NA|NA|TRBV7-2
CASSPDSYGYTF
TGTGCCAGCAGCCCTGACAGCTATGGCTACACCTTC
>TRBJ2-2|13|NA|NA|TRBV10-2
CASSSANTGELFF
TGCGCCAGCAGTTCCGCGAACACCGGGGAGCTGTTTTTT